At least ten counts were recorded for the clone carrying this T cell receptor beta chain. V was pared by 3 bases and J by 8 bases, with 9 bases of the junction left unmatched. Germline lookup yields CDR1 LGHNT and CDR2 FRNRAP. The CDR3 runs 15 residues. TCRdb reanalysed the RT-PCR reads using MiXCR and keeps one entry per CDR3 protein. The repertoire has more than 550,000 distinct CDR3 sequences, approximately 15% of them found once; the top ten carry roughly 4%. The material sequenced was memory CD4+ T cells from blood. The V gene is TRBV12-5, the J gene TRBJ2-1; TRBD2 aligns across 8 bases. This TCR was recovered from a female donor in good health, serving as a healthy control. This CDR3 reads CASGLGLAGIHEQFF. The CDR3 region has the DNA TGTGCTAGTGGTTTAGGGCTAGCGGGTATCCATGAGCAGTTCTTC.